This entry lists 12 T cell receptor beta chains sequenced from one sample in a study of control samples from healthy donors and cancer patients. Sequencing used immunoSEQ multiplex PCR; TCRdb keeps in-frame clones, though not all of them. The sample shows some 74,000 clones, about 95% of them seen only once. The sequenced sample was blood. These receptors all come from a woman younger than 45 in good health.

The chain couples TRBV12-3 or TRBV12-4 to TRBJ1-1; D gene ambiguous. This CDR3 region has 13 residues. Trimming stripped 5 bases from V and 4 bases from J, with 11 bases between. Here the CDR3 DNA reads TGTGCCAGCAGTCCGAGTAGTATCACTGAAGCTTTCTTT. Protein sequence: CASSPSSITEAFF.

The chain has TRBV27 and TRBJ1-5; D is perhaps TRBD1 (6 bases). CDR3 length: 14 residues. CDR1 and CDR2 (germline): MNHEY, SMNVEV (reference sequence). V lost 3 bases and J 6 bases, leaving 12 bases between the germline ends. The CDR3 reads CASSFRGTTQPQHF. The CDR3 region has the DNA TGTGCCAGCAGTTTCAGGGGAACAACTCAGCCCCAGCATTTT.

The chain links TRBV7-2 to TRBJ2-3; perhaps TRBD2 as D (6 bases). CDR3 length equals 15 residues. V lost 1 base, J lost 3 bases, and 11 bases lay in between. CDR1 is SGHTA, CDR2 FQGNSA, per germline. The CDR3 bases are TGTGCCAGCAGCTTAGTGGGGGGAAAAACAGATACGCAGTATTTT. Protein sequence: CASSLVGGKTDTQYF.

This clone was seen once. The chain recombines TRBV5-1 with TRBJ2-5, with a weak D call TRBD2 (6 bases). This CDR3 has 14 residues. Trimming shortened V by 2 bases and J by 1 base, and 9 bases separated the two germline ends. Germline CDR1 and CDR2: SGHRS and YFSETQ. CDR3 protein: CASSLGSGQETQYF. In DNA, the CDR3 is TGCGCCAGCAGCTTAGGTAGCGGCCAAGAGACCCAGTACTTC. The whole variable domain, filled in from reference TRBV5-1 and TRBJ2-5, reads KAGVTQTPRYLIKTRGQQVTLSCSPISGHRSVSWYQQTPGQGLQFLFEYFSETQRNKGNFPGRFSGRQFSNSRSEMNVSTLELGDSALYLCASSLGSGQETQYFGPGTRLLVL.

The chain combines TRBV7-9 with TRBJ2-2; D gene unclear. Germline CDR1 reads SEHNR; CDR2 reads FQNEAQ (reference sequence). The CDR3 sequence is 16 residues long. V was pared by 6 bases and J by 9 bases, with 23 bases between. This CDR3 is CASSLKPAALGRELFF. The CDR3, as DNA: TGTGCCAGCAGTCTCAAGCCGGCAGCCCTGGGCCGGGAGCTGTTTTTT. The variable domain in full, with the rest retrieved from reference TRBV7-9 and TRBJ2-2, is DTGVSQNPRHKITKRGQNVTFRCDPISEHNRLYWYRQTLGQGPEFLTYFQNEAQLEKSRLLSDRFSAERPKGSFSTLEIQRTEQGDSAMYLCASSLKPAALGRELFFGEGSRLTVL.

The chain has TRBV3-1 (or the pseudogene TRBV3-2) and TRBJ2-3, with D maybe TRBD2 (6 bases). This CDR3 is built from 15 residues. Germline lookup yields CDR1 LGHDT and CDR2 YNNKEL (reference sequence). Trimming took 7 bases from V and 0 from J, leaving 14 bases between them. The CDR3 nucleotides are TGTGCCAGCACCCAGTGGGGGGTTAGCACAGATACGCAGTATTTT. It translates to CASTQWGVSTDTQYF.

This chain uses TRBV7-6 with TRBJ1-6; D may be TRBD1 (5 bases). V dropped 1 base and J dropped 9 bases, with 13 bases sitting between them. CDR1 is SGHVS and CDR2 is FNYEAQ in the germline V gene. The CDR3 length is 15 residues. CDR3 amino acids: CASSLEAGLGSPLHF. CDR3 bases: TGTGCCAGCAGCTTAGAAGCGGGGCTGGGTTCACCCCTCCACTTT.

The chain uses TRBV19 and TRBJ1-1; 8 bases map to TRBD1. V lost 4 bases to trimming and J lost 6 bases; unmatched junction nucleotides: 10. The CDR3 length is 15 residues. Germline CDR1 reads LNHDA; CDR2 reads SQIVND (reference sequence). The CDR3 loop reads CASSRRGQGTSEAFF. CDR3 bases: TGTGCCAGTAGTAGACGAGGACAGGGAACATCTGAAGCTTTCTTT.

The rearrangement links TRBV12-3 or TRBV12-4 to TRBJ2-3; no reliable D call. V was clipped by 6 bases and J by 4 bases, with 11 bases between them. This CDR3 is built from 13 residues. The CDR3 DNA is TGTGCCAGCAGCACAACGCTAGCAGATACGCAGTATTTT. This gives the protein CASSTTLADTQYF.

The chain couples TRBV4-1 to TRBJ2-1, with TRBD2 identical over 8 bases. Germline assignment: CDR1 MGHRA and CDR2 YSYEKL. This CDR3 has 17 amino acids. The V segment lost 5 bases and the J segment 10 bases; nucleotides outside the gene matches: 19. DNA of the CDR3: TGCGCCAGCAGCAACCGGGGGGGGGAGTTGTTGATCATGGAGCAGTTCTTC. It is translated as CASSNRGGELLIMEQFF.

This rearrangement joins TRBV27 to TRBJ1-1; 9 bases map to TRBD1. Germline V gives CDR1 MNHEY, CDR2 SMNVEV (reference sequence). This CDR3 has 14 residues. V was clipped by 5 bases and J by 6 bases; unmatched bases: 7. The CDR3 DNA follows: TGTGCCAGCAGTCCTAGACAGGGGGTTGCTGAAGCTTTCTTT. Residues: CASSPRQGVAEAFF.

J is TRBJ1-5 and V is TRBV19; 8 bases line up with TRBD1. The junction had 8 bases not matched to a gene; V was cut back by 6 bases and J by 7 bases. Germline V CDR1 and CDR2: LNHDA, SQIVND (reference sequence). This CDR3 has 14 residues. The CDR3: CASSLDRANQPQHF. The CDR3 DNA reads as TGTGCCAGTAGCCTGGACAGGGCCAACCAGCCCCAGCATTTT.